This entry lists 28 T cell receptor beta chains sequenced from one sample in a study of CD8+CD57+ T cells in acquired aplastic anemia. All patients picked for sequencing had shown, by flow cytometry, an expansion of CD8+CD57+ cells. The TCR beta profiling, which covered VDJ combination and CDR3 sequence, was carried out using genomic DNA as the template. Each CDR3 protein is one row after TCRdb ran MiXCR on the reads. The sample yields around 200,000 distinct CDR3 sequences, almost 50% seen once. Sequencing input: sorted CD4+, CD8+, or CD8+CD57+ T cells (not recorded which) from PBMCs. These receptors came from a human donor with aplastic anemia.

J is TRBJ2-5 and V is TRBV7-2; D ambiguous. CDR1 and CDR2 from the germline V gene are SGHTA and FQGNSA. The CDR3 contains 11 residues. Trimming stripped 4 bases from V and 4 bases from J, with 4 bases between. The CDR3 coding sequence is TGTGCCAGCAGCTCGCGAGAGACCCAGTACTTC. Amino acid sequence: CASSSRETQYF.

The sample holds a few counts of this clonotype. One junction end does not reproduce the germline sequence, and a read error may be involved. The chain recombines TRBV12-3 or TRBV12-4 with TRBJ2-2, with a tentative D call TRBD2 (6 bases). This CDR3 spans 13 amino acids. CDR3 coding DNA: TGTGCCGGCAGGTTGACTAGTCGGCGTGAGCTGTTTTTT. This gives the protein CAGRLTSRRELFF.

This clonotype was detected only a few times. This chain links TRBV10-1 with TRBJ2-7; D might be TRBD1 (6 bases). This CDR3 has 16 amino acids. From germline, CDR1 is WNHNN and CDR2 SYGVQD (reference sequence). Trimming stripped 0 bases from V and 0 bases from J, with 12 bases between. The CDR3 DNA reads TGCGCCAGCAGTGAGTCGGCAGGGGATAGCTCCTACGAGCAGTACTTC. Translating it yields CASSESAGDSSYEQYF.

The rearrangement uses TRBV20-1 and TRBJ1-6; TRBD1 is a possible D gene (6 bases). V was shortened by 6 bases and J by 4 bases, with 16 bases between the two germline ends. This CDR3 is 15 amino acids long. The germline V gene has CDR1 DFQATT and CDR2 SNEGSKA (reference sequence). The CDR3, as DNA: TGCAGTGCCGCCCAAACGACAGGTTATAATTCACCCCTCCACTTT. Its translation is CSAAQTTGYNSPLHF.

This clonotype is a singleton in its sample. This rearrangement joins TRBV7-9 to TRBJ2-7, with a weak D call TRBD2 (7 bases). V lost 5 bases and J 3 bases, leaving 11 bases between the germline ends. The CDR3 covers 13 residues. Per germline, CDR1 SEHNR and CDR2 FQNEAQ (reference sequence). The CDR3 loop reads CASSPRGGYEQYF. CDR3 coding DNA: TGTGCCAGCAGCCCTAGGGGGGGCTACGAGCAGTACTTC. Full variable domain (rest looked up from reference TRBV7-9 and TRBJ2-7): DTGVSQNPRHKITKRGQNVTFRCDPISEHNRLYWYRQTLGQGPEFLTYFQNEAQLEKSRLLSDRFSAERPKGSFSTLEIQRTEQGDSAMYLCASSPRGGYEQYFGPGTRLTVT.

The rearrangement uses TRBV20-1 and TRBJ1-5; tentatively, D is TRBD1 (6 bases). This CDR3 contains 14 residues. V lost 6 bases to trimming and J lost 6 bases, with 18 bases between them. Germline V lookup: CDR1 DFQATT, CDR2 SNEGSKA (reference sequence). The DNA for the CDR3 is TGCAGTGCCGGCGAACCTACAGGGCGTCAGCCCCAGCATTTT. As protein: CSAGEPTGRQPQHF.

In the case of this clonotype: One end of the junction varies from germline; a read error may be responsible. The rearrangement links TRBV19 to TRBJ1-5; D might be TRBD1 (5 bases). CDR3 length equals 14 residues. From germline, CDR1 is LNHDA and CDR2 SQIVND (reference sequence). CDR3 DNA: TGTGCCAGTAGGGCAGGGACTAGCAGTCAGCCCCAGCATTTT. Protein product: CASRAGTSSQPQHF.

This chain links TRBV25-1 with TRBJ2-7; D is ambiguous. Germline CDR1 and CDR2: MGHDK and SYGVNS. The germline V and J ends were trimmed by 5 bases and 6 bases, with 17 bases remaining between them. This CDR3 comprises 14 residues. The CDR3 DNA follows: TGTGCCAGCAGTTTAGAACCAAACGTTCCCGAGCAGTACTTC. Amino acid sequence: CASSLEPNVPEQYF.

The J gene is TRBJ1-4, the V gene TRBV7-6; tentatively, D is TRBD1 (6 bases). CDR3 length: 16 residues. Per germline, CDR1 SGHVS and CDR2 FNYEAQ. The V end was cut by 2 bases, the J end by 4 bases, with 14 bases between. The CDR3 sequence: CASSLFFSDSNEKLFF. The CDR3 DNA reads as TGTGCCAGCAGCTTATTCTTCTCGGACAGTAATGAAAAACTGTTTTTT.

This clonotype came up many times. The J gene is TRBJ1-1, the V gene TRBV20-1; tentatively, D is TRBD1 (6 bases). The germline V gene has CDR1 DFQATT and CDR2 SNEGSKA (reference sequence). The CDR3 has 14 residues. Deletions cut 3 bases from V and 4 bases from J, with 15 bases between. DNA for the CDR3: TGCAGTGCTAGCAATCCTCAGGGGTCCACTGAAGCTTTCTTT. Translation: CSASNPQGSTEAFF.

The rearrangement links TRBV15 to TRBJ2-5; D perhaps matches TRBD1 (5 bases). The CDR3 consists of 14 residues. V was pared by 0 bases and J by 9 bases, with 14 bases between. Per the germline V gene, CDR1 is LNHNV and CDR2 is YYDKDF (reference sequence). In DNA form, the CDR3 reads TGTGCCACCAGCAGAGACAGGGCGTCCGCGGCCCAGTACTTC. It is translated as CATSRDRASAAQYF.

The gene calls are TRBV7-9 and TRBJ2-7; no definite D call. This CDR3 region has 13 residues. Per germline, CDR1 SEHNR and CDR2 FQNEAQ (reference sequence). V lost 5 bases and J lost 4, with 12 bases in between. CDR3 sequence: CASSQSASYEQYF. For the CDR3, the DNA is TGTGCCAGCAGCCAGAGCGCTTCGTACGAGCAGTACTTC.

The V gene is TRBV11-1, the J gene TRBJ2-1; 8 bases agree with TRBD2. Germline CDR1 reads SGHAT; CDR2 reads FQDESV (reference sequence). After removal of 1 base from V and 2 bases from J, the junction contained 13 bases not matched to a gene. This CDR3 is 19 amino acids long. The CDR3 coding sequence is TGTGCCAGCAGCTTAGGGGCGGGGGGTTTTTTTCCGGCCTACAATGAGCAGTTCTTC. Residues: CASSLGAGGFFPAYNEQFF.

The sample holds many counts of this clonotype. The CDR3 here is CASSFGAGTGDTQYF. As DNA, the CDR3 is TGTGCCAGCAGCTTTGGGGCAGGGACGGGGGATACGCAGTATTTT. V gene TRBV5-5 combines with J gene TRBJ2-3; D assignment may be TRBD1 or TRBD2 (5 bases each). Per the germline V gene, CDR1 is SGHKS and CDR2 is YYEKEE (reference sequence). The ends were cut back, 2 bases at V and 6 bases at J, with 16 bases in the middle. This CDR3 is 15 amino acids long.

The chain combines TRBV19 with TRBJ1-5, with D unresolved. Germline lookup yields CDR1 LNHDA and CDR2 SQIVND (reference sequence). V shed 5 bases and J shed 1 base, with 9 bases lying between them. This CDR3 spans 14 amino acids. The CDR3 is CASSLSVSNQPQHF. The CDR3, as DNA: TGTGCCAGTAGTCTCAGTGTCAGCAATCAGCCCCAGCATTTT.

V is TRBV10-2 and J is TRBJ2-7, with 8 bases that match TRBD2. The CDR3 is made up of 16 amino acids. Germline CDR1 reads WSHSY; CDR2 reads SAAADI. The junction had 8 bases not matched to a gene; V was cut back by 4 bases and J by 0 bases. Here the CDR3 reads CASSGTSGRSSYEQYF. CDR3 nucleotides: TGCGCCAGCAGTGGCACTAGCGGACGGAGCTCCTACGAGCAGTACTTC.

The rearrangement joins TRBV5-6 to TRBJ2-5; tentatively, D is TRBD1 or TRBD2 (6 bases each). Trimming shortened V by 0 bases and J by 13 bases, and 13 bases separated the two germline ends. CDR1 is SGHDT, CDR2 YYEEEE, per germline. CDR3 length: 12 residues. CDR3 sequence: CASSLAGAYGYF. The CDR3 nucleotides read TGTGCCAGCAGCTTGGCGGGGGCATATGGGTACTTC.

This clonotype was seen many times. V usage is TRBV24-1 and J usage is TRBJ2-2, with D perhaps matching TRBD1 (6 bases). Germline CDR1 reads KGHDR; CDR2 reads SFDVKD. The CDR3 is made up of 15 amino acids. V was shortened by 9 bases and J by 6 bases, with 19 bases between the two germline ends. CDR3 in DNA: TGTGCCACCGCGCTAAATAAACAGGGCCCCGGGGAGCTGTTTTTT. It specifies CATALNKQGPGELFF.

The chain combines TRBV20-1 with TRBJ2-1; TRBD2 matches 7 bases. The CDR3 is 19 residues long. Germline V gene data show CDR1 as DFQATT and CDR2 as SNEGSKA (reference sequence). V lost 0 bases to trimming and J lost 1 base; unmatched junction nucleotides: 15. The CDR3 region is CSAREVGRELPISYNEQFF. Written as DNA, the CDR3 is TGCAGTGCTAGAGAAGTCGGGCGGGAGCTGCCGATATCCTACAATGAGCAGTTCTTC.

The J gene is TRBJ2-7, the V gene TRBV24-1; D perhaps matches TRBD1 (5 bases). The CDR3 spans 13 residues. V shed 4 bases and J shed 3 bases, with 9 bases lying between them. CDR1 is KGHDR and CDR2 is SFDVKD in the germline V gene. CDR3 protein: CATSESGNYEQYF. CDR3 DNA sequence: TGTGCCACCAGTGAGTCAGGGAACTACGAGCAGTACTTC.

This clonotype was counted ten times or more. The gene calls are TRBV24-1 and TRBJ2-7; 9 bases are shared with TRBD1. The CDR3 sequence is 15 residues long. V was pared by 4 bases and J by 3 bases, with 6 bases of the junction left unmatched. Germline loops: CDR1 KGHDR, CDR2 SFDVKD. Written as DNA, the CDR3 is TGTGCCACCAGTGACGAGACAGGGGGTAACTACGAGCAGTACTTC. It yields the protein CATSDETGGNYEQYF.

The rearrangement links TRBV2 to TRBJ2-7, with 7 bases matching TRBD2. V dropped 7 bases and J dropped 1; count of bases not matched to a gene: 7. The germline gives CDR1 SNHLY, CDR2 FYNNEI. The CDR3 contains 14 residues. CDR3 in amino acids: CASTYGTNSYEQYF. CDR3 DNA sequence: TGTGCCAGCACGTATGGGACTAATTCCTACGAGCAGTACTTC.

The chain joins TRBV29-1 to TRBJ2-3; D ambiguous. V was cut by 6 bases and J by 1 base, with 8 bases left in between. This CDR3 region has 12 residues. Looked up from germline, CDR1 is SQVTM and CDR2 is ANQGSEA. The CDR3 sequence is CSVIRGTDTQYF. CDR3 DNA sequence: TGCAGCGTAATCCGGGGCACAGATACGCAGTATTTT.

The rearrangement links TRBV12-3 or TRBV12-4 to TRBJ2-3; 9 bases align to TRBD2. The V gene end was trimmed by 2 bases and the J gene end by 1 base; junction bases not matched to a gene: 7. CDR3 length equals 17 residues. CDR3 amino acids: CASSLRPSGAGTDTQYF. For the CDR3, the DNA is TGTGCCAGCAGTTTAAGGCCTAGCGGGGCTGGCACAGATACGCAGTATTTT.

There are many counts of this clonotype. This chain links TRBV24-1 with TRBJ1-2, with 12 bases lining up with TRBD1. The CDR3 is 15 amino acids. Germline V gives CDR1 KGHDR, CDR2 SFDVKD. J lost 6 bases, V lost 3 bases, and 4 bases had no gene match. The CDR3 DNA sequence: TGTGCCACCAGTGATAGGGACAGGGGGCAGGATGGCTACACCTTC. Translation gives CATSDRDRGQDGYTF.

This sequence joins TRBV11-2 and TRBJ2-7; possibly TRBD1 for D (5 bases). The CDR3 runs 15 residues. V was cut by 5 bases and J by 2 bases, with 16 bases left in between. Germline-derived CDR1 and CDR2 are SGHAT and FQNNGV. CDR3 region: CASSLDPRVTYEQYF. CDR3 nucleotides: TGTGCCAGCAGCCTCGACCCCAGGGTTACCTACGAGCAGTACTTC.

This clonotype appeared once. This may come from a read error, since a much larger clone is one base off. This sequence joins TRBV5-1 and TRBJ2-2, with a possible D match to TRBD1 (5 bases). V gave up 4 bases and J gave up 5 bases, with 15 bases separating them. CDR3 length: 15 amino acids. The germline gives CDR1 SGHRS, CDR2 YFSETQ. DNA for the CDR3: TGCGCCAGCAGCCTCATCGGTACAGGTACCGGGGAGCTGTTTTTT. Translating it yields CASSLIGTGTGELFF.

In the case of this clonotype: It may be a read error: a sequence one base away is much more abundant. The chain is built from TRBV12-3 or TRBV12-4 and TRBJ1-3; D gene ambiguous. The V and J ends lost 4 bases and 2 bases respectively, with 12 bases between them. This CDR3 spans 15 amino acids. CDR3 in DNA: TGTGCCAGCAGTTCTGGTTCCGGTACTGGAAACACCATATATTTT. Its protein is CASSSGSGTGNTIYF.